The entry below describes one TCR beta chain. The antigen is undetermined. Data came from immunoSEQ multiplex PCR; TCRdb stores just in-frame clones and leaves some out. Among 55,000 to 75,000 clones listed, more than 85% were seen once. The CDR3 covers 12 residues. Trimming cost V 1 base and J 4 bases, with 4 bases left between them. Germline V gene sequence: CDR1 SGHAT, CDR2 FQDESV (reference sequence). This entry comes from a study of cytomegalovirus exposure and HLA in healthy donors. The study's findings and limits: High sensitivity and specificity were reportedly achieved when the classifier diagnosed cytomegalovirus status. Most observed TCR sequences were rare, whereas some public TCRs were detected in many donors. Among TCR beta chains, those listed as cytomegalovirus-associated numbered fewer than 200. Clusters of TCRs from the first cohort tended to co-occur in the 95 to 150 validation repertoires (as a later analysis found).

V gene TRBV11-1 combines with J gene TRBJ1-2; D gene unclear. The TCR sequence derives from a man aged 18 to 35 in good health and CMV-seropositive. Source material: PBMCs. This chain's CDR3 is CASSLGGYGYTF. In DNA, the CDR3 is TGTGCCAGCAGCTTAGGCGGCTATGGCTACACCTTC. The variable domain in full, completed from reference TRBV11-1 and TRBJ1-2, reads EAEVAQSPRYKITEKSQAVAFWCDPISGHATLYWYRQILGQGPELLVQFQDESVVDDSQLPKDRFSAERLKGVDSTLKIQPAELGDSAMYLCASSLGGYGYTFGSGTRLTVV.